Included here is one T cell receptor (beta chain) sequence, with context. Its specific antigen is unknown. The input lacks base qualities; no much larger clone sits a single base away. The sample belongs to a study of shared clonotypes between healthy human individuals (dated by TCRdb to 2020 to 2022). Describing the broader study: Two women and a few men aged 18 to 49 years were included in the cohort. Per donor, three plates each were used for CD4 naive and CD4 memory, two for CD8 naive, and one for CD8 memory. Blood TCR repertoires of five healthy adults were deeply sequenced to estimate repertoire size and the extent of clonotype sharing between individuals. To increase sequencing depth and limit assay-specific biases, different laboratories used diverse techniques to prepare libraries and sequence TCR repertoires. Each donor's leukapheresis produced roughly between roughly 0.85 and 10 billion PBMCs. Overall study results and their limits: Sampling was limited to blood, and TCR repertoires in tissue likely differ from TCR repertoires in blood. Because the study included a small number of donors, the genetic and exposure-history diversity represented was limited. Across several donors, about 4.5% of naive CD4, 3% to 3.5% of naive CD8, roughly 2.3% of memory CD4, and 0.4% of memory CD8 clonotypes were shared. Pairwise subsampling led to the expectation that sequencing depth would affect the degree of clonotype sharing among donors. Estimated clonotype richness was generally larger for naive than for memory subsets. Incomplete sequencing was indicated by rarefaction of sorted-subset datasets, despite the large sequencing depth. Compared with non-shared clonotypes, the clonotypes found in all four sorted-subset donors had higher generation probabilities.

The donors were healthy, HIV-negative adults who had no recently reported acute infections or vaccinations. Every donor was a Caucasian adult living in Nashville, Tennessee, USA. CD4+ T cells were enriched by magnetic negative selection, after which naive cells were positively selected on CD45RA and the negative fraction was taken as the memory subset. Blood was obtained by leukapheresis, after which PBMCs were separated by Ficoll-Histopaque density gradient centrifugation and cryopreserved in liquid nitrogen vapor phase. Analytical flow cytometry was used to check the purity and quantity of every magnetically sorted T cell population. From each sorted fraction, genomic DNA was isolated and quantified by UV absorbance on a Nanodrop 2000c. Using the deep immunoSEQ assay, multiplex PCR amplified TCR CDR3 regions from genomic DNA. Genomic DNA extracted from each cell subset was distributed evenly over all wells of several immunoSEQ 96-well plates, and each plate served as one replicate. For sorted subsets, around 200 ng genomic DNA, equal to tens of thousands of T cell genomes, was loaded into each replicate PCR. The purified libraries were quantified using a Qubit 3.0 fluorometer, sized with a Bioanalyzer 2100, and then quantified again using the KAPA Library Quantification kit. A separate single-read 150-cycle Illumina NextSeq 550 flow cell was used to sequence each immunoSEQ 96-well plate. On the authors' methods: Because only junctional sequences without quality scores were contained in the immunoSEQ output, filtering matching that applied to full-length reads could not be performed. Sequences were annotated with PyIR, a Python wrapper for IgBLAST v1.9, using IMGT germline references to assign V/J genes and CDR3. Any read was removed if the V/J assignment was weak (E-value above 1e-6), the CDR3 was missing, or the read contained stop codons, out-of-frame junctions, or ambiguous translated residues. V3J clonotypes were defined by identical inferred V gene, J gene, and CDR3 amino acid sequence. To compute the percentage overlap between repertoires, the number of shared unique clonotypes was divided by the size of the smaller repertoire. RTK rarefaction, the Chao1 estimator, and Recon v2.1 estimates of unobserved clonotypes were used to assess repertoire richness. Generation probabilities were computed with OLGA for all TCRbeta clonotypes obtained by the gDNA method from a handful of donors. The table comes from immuneACCESS by way of TCRdb, which keeps in-frame sequences with V and J called. Part of the clones is missing from these tables; in studies checked, under half for an unresolved V gene and the rest for unknown reasons. V and J calls and clone size are given by that table; D and trimming were obtained from the DNA. This sample gives roughly 1.4 million clones in total; approximately 98.5% of them show up just once. Jointly, the top ten make up around 0.38% of the sample.

Sequencing input: naive CD4+ T cells sorted from blood. The cell subset or site label, read with the paper, signifies: CD45RA+ positively selected. The receptor was isolated from a man aged 25 to 45 in good health.

The CDR3 protein is CASRSWDRGLEEQYF. The base sequence is TGTGCCAGCAGATCTTGGGACAGGGGGCTTGAGGAGCAGTACTTC. The chain employs TRBV6-1 and TRBJ2-7; 12 middle bases align to TRBD1. CDR1 is given as MNHNS and CDR2 as SASEGT, both from the germline V gene. From cysteine to phenylalanine, the CDR3 is 15 amino acids long. The retained sequence is limited to the CDR3, 45 bases, with the frame set at the first base. After removal of 6 bases from V and 7 bases from J, the junction retains 10 bases not matched to a gene.